This T cell receptor beta chain stems from a study of blood T cell repertoires in COVID-19. Profiling relied on immunoSEQ multiplex PCR, and the TCRdb table lists in-frame clones only, not all of them. The repertoire holds a few hundred thousand clones, with 70% to 90% as singletons. The receptor was derived from a woman aged 60-70 years with COVID-19, enrolled during active disease. The sequenced sample was peripheral blood.

The CDR3 DNA sequence: TGTGCCAGCAGAGATACTAGCGGGGGCCCCTATGAGCAGTTCTTC. As protein: CASRDTSGGPYEQFF. The chain is built from TRBV7-2 and TRBJ2-1, with 11 bases identical to TRBD2. Germline assignment: CDR1 SGHTA and CDR2 FQGNSA. Trimming cost V 6 bases and J 8 bases; bases outside gene matches: 9. The CDR3 is made up of 15 amino acids.